The sequence of this TCR beta chain was determined in a study of blood T cells in healthy people across ages. Study-wide findings and caveats: Unknown CMV status may confound age-related changes in expanded clones.

Worth noting for this clonotype: Its specificity is not known.

For the second PCR, which ran for roughly 6 to 12 cycles, a sample-barcoded 5' primer and a J-beta primer mix were used. All cDNA molecules were each tagged by a template-switch adaptor with 12 random nucleotides. TCRdb re-analysed the 5' RACE reads in MiXCR, keeping a single row per CDR3 protein. Of approximately 960,000 distinct CDR3 sequences in the sample, 25% to 30% were seen once. These data also formed part of another study, on T cells of mothers and their children. That publication notes: Sample barcodes and 2-4 random nucleotides were added by the M1S primer of the second PCR.

The sequenced material came from blood. The sequence derives from a woman aged 40 to 49 in good health.

The CDR3 DNA reads TGCAGTGCTAGACTCCTTTCCACAGATACGCAGTATTTT. Translated: CSARLLSTDTQYF. The chain couples TRBV20-1 to TRBJ2-3; D is undetermined. V lost 2 bases and J 2 bases, leaving 8 bases between the germline ends. The CDR3 is 13 amino acids. Germline CDR1 is DFQATT and CDR2 is SNEGSKA (reference sequence).